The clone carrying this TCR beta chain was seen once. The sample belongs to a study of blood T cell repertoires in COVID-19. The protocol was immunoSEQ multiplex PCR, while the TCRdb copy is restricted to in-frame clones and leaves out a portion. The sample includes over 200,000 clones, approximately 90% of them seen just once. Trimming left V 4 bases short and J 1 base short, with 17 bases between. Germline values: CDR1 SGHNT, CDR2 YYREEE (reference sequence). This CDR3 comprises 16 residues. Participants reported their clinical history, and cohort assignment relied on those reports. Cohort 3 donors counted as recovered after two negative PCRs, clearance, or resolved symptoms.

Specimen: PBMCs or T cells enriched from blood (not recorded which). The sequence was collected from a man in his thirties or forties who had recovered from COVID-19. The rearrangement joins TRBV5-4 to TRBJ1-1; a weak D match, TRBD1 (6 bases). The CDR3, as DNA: TGTGCCAGCAGCCTACCGATGACAGGAAAGAACACTGAAGCTTTCTTT. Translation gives CASSLPMTGKNTEAFF.